The sample holds many counts of the clone carrying this T cell receptor (beta chain). Antigen specificity is unknown. The data stem from a study of identical twins. Germline loops: CDR1 SGHAT, CDR2 FQNNGV. J lost 6 bases, V lost 4 bases, and 3 bases had no gene match. The CDR3 has 13 amino acids. MiXCR, applied by TCRdb to the 5' RACE reads, yields one record per CDR3 protein. The sample carries roughly 690,000 distinct CDR3 sequences, around 6.1% recorded once. Study results and caveats: The more abundant beta clonotypes in cord blood had fewer insertions, and memory repertoires did not show this. With monozygotic twins, out-of-frame TCR alpha sharing exceeded what models estimated.

The source is a man younger than 30 in good health. This chain joins TRBV11-2 and TRBJ2-4; 7 nucleotides match TRBD2. The sample was naive T cells sorted from blood. This CDR3 is CASSSPGGNIQYF. As DNA, the CDR3 is TGTGCCAGCAGCTCCCCGGGGGGAAACATTCAGTACTTC.